One sample yielded the 29 T cell receptor beta chains listed below, sequenced in a study of T-cell memory formation after mild COVID-19. One entry per CDR3 protein results from TCRdb running MiXCR on the 5' RACE reads. Of over 500,000 distinct CDR3 sequences listed, approximately 15% are singletons. Material: PBMCs or a T cell subset sorted from them (not recorded which). These receptors were taken from an adult woman who had mild COVID-19 (a few samples of this study predate the infection). Cell type and time point are not known.

The chain links TRBV6-5 to TRBJ2-3; 10 bases map to TRBD2. CDR1 is MNHEY, CDR2 SVGAGI, per germline. Trimming cost V 6 bases and J 1 base; bases outside gene matches: 16. The CDR3 has 19 residues. The CDR3: CASSYGPPPGLAGTDTQYF. DNA of the CDR3: TGTGCCAGCAGCTATGGTCCTCCCCCTGGACTAGCGGGCACAGATACGCAGTATTTT.

This rearrangement joins TRBV12-3 or TRBV12-4 to TRBJ1-1; D remains ambiguous. Trimming shortened V by 1 base and J by 6 bases, and 15 bases separated the two germline ends. This CDR3 is 15 amino acids long. The CDR3 sequence: CASSLDPRADPEAFF. CDR3 bases: TGTGCCAGCAGTTTAGACCCCCGGGCGGATCCTGAAGCTTTCTTT.

The J gene is TRBJ1-1, the V gene TRBV2; TRBD1 matches at 7 bases. J was trimmed by 7 bases and V by 5 bases; bases with no gene match: 16. The germline gives CDR1 SNHLY, CDR2 FYNNEI. The CDR3 loop spans 16 amino acids. The chain's CDR3 is CASSYIQGVRAREAFF. The CDR3 nucleotides are TGTGCCAGCAGTTATATCCAGGGGGTTCGAGCCCGTGAAGCTTTCTTT. Together with reference TRBV2 and TRBJ1-1, the CDR3 gives the full variable domain: EPEVTQTPSHQVTQMGQEVILRCVPISNHLYFYWYRQILGQKVEFLVSFYNNEISEKSEIFDDQFSVERPDGSNFTLKIRSTKLEDSAMYFCASSYIQGVRAREAFFGQGTRLTVV.

This clonotype was detected only a few times. This chain links TRBV7-2 with TRBJ2-1, with D hard to call. CDR3 length equals 16 residues. Germline V gene data show CDR1 as SGHTA and CDR2 as FQGNSA. Trimming took off 0 bases at V and 0 bases at J, with 9 bases between the two ends. The CDR3 nucleotides read TGTGCCAGCAGCTTAGCCGCGGCTAGCTCCTACAATGAGCAGTTCTTC. Translating gives CASSLAAASSYNEQFF.

The V gene is TRBV6-2 or TRBV6-3, the J gene TRBJ2-1, with D unresolved. Germline V CDR1 and CDR2: MNHEY, SVGEGT. The CDR3 totals 14 residues. V lost 6 bases and J 6 bases, leaving 15 bases between the germline ends. CDR3 coding DNA: TGTGCCAGCAGGGACGCCACCCCAATCAATGAGCAGTTCTTC. It specifies CASRDATPINEQFF.

This clonotype has just a few counts. V gene TRBV29-1 combines with J gene TRBJ1-2, with TRBD1 matching 12 bases. Germline assignment: CDR1 SQVTM and CDR2 ANQGSEA. Trimming cost V 3 bases and J 5 bases; bases outside gene matches: 1. This CDR3 comprises 13 residues. CDR3 region: CSVEGQGAYGYTF. The CDR3 DNA reads as TGCAGCGTTGAGGGACAGGGGGCGTATGGCTACACCTTC.

The CDR3 coding sequence is TGCAGTGCTTTAGAGGACAGGTGGAGGTCCAATGAGCAGTTCTTC. This translates into CSALEDRWRSNEQFF. The chain carries TRBV20-1 and TRBJ2-1; 7 positions agree with TRBD1. This CDR3 comprises 15 residues. J gave up 6 bases and V 5 bases, and 13 bases lay outside the gene matches. Germline V lookup: CDR1 DFQATT, CDR2 SNEGSKA (reference sequence).

This clonotype was counted many times. The chain couples TRBV5-6 to TRBJ2-5; the D gene could be TRBD1 or TRBD2 (5 bases each). With 3 bases removed from V and 7 bases from J, the gap between germline ends came to 7 bases. CDR1 and CDR2 from the germline V gene are SGHDT and YYEEEE. There are 11 residues in the CDR3. As DNA, the CDR3 is TGTGCCAGCAGCTCGAGGGGGACCCAGTACTTC. Translation gives CASSSRGTQYF.

This clonotype was picked up a small number of times. V gene TRBV9 combines with J gene TRBJ1-5; D remains unclear. Germline CDR1 and CDR2: SGDLS and YYNGEE. The CDR3 spans 13 residues. Trimming pared 0 bases from V and 7 bases from J, leaving 8 bases between. CDR3 DNA sequence: TGTGCCAGCAGCGTAGACGGGGTGCAGCCCCAGCATTTT. Its translation is CASSVDGVQPQHF.

CDR3 sequence (DNA): TGCGCCAGCAGCCCGCTGGGAGGGGACTCCTACGAGCAGTACTTC. This encodes CASSPLGGDSYEQYF. The genes are TRBV5-1 and TRBJ2-7; 7 bases fit TRBD2. This CDR3 comprises 15 residues. Germline-derived CDR1 and CDR2 are SGHRS and YFSETQ. V lost 4 bases and J lost 0; bases outside the gene matches: 7.

The chain has TRBV12-3 or TRBV12-4 and TRBJ2-7, with D perhaps matching TRBD1 (5 bases). The V end was cut by 6 bases, the J end by 3 bases, with 15 bases between. The CDR3 length is 14 residues. The CDR3 loop is CASSPGLPIYEQYF. CDR3 nucleotide sequence: TGTGCCAGCAGCCCAGGGCTACCCATCTACGAGCAGTACTTC.

J is TRBJ2-7 and V is TRBV4-1; 13 nucleotides line up with TRBD2. Looked up from germline, CDR1 is MGHRA and CDR2 is YSYEKL. Trimming at V came to 8 bases and at J to 5 bases, leaving 9 bases not matched to a gene. The CDR3 is made up of 15 amino acids. CDR3 loop: CASAILGLAGDEQYF. In DNA, the CDR3 is TGCGCCAGCGCGATCCTTGGACTAGCGGGAGACGAGCAGTACTTC.

This clonotype has just a few counts. Germline is not matched at one junction end, which may reflect a read error. V gene TRBV25-1 combines with J gene TRBJ2-7, with 9 bases identical to TRBD1. This CDR3 spans 16 amino acids. Germline CDR1 MGHDK, CDR2 SYGVNS. CDR3: CSRTGQGDTYPYEQYF. The CDR3 nucleotides are TGTTCCAGAACGGGACAGGGCGACACCTACCCCTACGAGCAGTACTTC.

J is TRBJ1-6 and V is TRBV9; the match to TRBD1 covers 7 bases. This CDR3 spans 14 amino acids. The trim removed 0 bases at V and 9 bases at J, leaving 3 bases unmatched. Germline assignment: CDR1 SGDLS and CDR2 YYNGEE. The CDR3 DNA follows: TGTGCCAGCAGCGTAGTGTCAGGGGGTTCACCCCTCCACTTT. This gives the protein CASSVVSGGSPLHF.

The CDR3 nucleotides are TGTGCCAGCAGCCCACCGGGGGGATTCGGGGAAAAACTGTTTTTT. It yields the protein CASSPPGGFGEKLFF. The chain links TRBV3-1 to TRBJ1-4; D possibly corresponds to TRBD1 (5 bases). The CDR3 loop spans 15 amino acids. The V end was cut by 4 bases, the J end by 8 bases, with 17 bases between. Germline CDR1 LGHDT, CDR2 YNNKEL (reference sequence). The variable domain in full, completed from reference TRBV3-1 and TRBJ1-4, reads DTAVSQTPKYLVTQMGNDKSIKCEQNLGHDTMYWYKQDSKKFLKIMFSYNNKELIINETVPNRFSPKSPDKAHLNLHINSLELGDSAVYFCASSPPGGFGEKLFFGSGTQLSVL.

Ten or more counts support this clonotype. The chain links TRBV20-1 to TRBJ1-4; D is perhaps TRBD1 (5 bases). The V and J ends lost 0 bases and 7 bases respectively, with 12 bases between them. Germline CDR1 DFQATT, CDR2 SNEGSKA (reference sequence). This CDR3 region has 14 residues. CDR3 protein: CSARDSGAPEKLFF. The CDR3 bases are TGCAGTGCTAGAGATTCCGGGGCCCCTGAAAAACTGTTTTTT.

This clonotype was detected a few times. This chain joins TRBV3-1 and TRBJ1-2; D is perhaps TRBD1 (5 bases). Trimming left V 0 bases short and J 1 base short, with 18 bases between. The CDR3 is made up of 18 amino acids. Germline values: CDR1 LGHDT, CDR2 YNNKEL (reference sequence). The CDR3 DNA reads TGTGCCAGCAGCCAAGAGATAGGAAGGAGGGGTCATAACTATGGCTACACCTTC. The encoded protein is CASSQEIGRRGHNYGYTF.

V is TRBV7-2 and J is TRBJ2-4, with D tentatively TRBD1 (6 bases). This CDR3 region has 14 residues. The V end was cut by 1 base, the J end by 8 bases, with 12 bases between. Germline CDR1 reads SGHTA; CDR2 reads FQGNSA. In DNA form, the CDR3 reads TGTGCCAGCAGCTTAGAAGGGGGTCGGGACATTCAGTACTTC. As protein: CASSLEGGRDIQYF.

This chain joins TRBV6-5 and TRBJ2-3, with 10 bases aligning to TRBD2. The CDR3 consists of 16 residues. CDR1 and CDR2 from the germline V gene are MNHEY and SVGAGI. J lost 4 bases, V lost 2 bases, and 6 bases had no gene match. The CDR3 DNA reads as TGTGCCAGCAGTTACGAGAAAAGCGGGAGGGCAGATACGCAGTATTTT. It translates to CASSYEKSGRADTQYF.

This clonotype was picked up a small number of times. The J gene is TRBJ2-3, the V gene TRBV3-1; D is perhaps TRBD1 (5 bases). Germline V gene lookup returns CDR1 LGHDT and CDR2 YNNKEL (reference sequence). V was pared by 5 bases and J by 5 bases, with 23 bases between. The CDR3 is 17 residues long. CDR3 nucleotides: TGTGCCAGCAGCACCCCGGACGCCTTAAGGGGTGGAGATACGCAGTATTTT. This encodes CASSTPDALRGGDTQYF.

This clonotype turned up a few times. The chain links TRBV12-3 or TRBV12-4 to TRBJ1-1; D is possibly TRBD1 (5 bases). The CDR3 consists of 15 residues. The ends were cut back, 6 bases at V and 5 bases at J, with 19 bases in the middle. CDR3 sequence: CASSPVLAGRTEAFF. DNA for the CDR3: TGTGCCAGCAGCCCCGTTTTGGCAGGGCGAACTGAAGCTTTCTTT.

This clonotype was seen more than once but under ten times. The chain employs TRBV7-9 and TRBJ1-4, with 7 bases identical to TRBD1. From germline, CDR1 is SEHNR and CDR2 FQNEAQ (reference sequence). The CDR3 extends over 16 amino acids. Unmatched junction bases numbered 13, after V lost 4 bases and J lost 8 bases. The CDR3 sequence: CASSSTPDRLVEKLFF. The CDR3 bases are TGTGCCAGCAGCTCCACCCCGGACAGGCTAGTAGAAAAACTGTTTTTT.

V gene TRBV7-3 combines with J gene TRBJ1-1; D gene ambiguous. V lost 1 base and J 6 bases, leaving 9 bases between the germline ends. The CDR3 totals 13 residues. Looked up from germline, CDR1 is SGHTA and CDR2 is FQGTGA. CDR3 nucleotide sequence: TGTGCCAGCAGCTTAATAAAGGAGGCTGAAGCTTTCTTT. This sequence encodes CASSLIKEAEAFF.

This clonotype was counted only a few times. The rearrangement links TRBV19 to TRBJ1-1; 9 nucleotides agree with TRBD1. Germline values: CDR1 LNHDA, CDR2 SQIVND (reference sequence). CDR3 length equals 16 residues. V shed 6 bases, J shed 5 bases, and the junction held 13 bases outside the gene matches. The CDR3 region is CASSPGTGYVGTEAFF. The CDR3 nucleotides are TGTGCCAGTAGCCCCGGGACAGGGTATGTAGGGACTGAAGCTTTCTTT. The whole variable domain, filled in from reference TRBV19 and TRBJ1-1, reads DGGITQSPKYLFRKEGQNVTLSCEQNLNHDAMYWYRQDPGQGLRLIYYSQIVNDFQKGDIAEGYSVSREKKESFPLTVTSAQKNPTAFYLCASSPGTGYVGTEAFFGQGTRLTVV.

A few counts support this clonotype. The chain is built from TRBV7-2 and TRBJ1-5; D is undetermined. CDR3 length: 13 amino acids. In germline, CDR1 is SGHTA, CDR2 FQGNSA. Trimming shortened V by 3 bases and J by 7 bases, and 10 bases separated the two germline ends. Here the CDR3 DNA reads TGTGCCAGCAGCTTTCGTTTAGAGCAGCCCCAGCATTTT. This encodes CASSFRLEQPQHF.

This chain links TRBV6-2 or TRBV6-3 with TRBJ2-5; 10 positions agree with TRBD2. The CDR3 has 15 residues. Germline V gene sequence: CDR1 MNHEY, CDR2 SVGEGT. With V trimmed by 2 bases and J by 4 bases, 4 bases remained unmatched. For the CDR3, the DNA is TGTGCCAGCAGTTACGGACTAGCGGAAGGAGAGACCCAGTACTTC. It specifies CASSYGLAEGETQYF.

The rearrangement joins TRBV9 to TRBJ2-1; perhaps TRBD2 as D (6 bases). In germline, CDR1 is SGDLS, CDR2 YYNGEE. CDR3 length: 13 amino acids. V was clipped by 4 bases and J by 6 bases, with 11 bases between them. The CDR3 DNA reads as TGTGCCAGCAGCCCCGGGACTCTCAATGAGCAGTTCTTC. Its translation is CASSPGTLNEQFF. The full variable domain, completed using reference TRBV9 and TRBJ2-1, is DSGVTQTPKHLITATGQRVTLRCSPRSGDLSVYWYQQSLDQGLQFLIQYYNGEERAKGNILERFSAQQFPDLHSELNLSSLELGDSALYFCASSPGTLNEQFFGPGTRLTVL.

This rearrangement joins TRBV7-9 to TRBJ2-5; 7 positions agree with TRBD2. J gave up 7 bases and V 1 base, and 6 bases lay outside the gene matches. CDR1 is SEHNR, CDR2 FQNEAQ, per germline (reference sequence). This CDR3 has 14 amino acids. The DNA for the CDR3 is TGTGCCAGCAGCTTAGGAGCGGGGATTTGGACCCAGTACTTC. Translating gives CASSLGAGIWTQYF.

This clonotype was seen a handful of times. The chain carries TRBV5-4 and TRBJ2-5; TRBD2 matches 8 bases. After removal of 0 bases from V and 2 bases from J, the junction contained 3 bases not matched to a gene. The CDR3 is 15 amino acids. Germline lookup yields CDR1 SGHNT and CDR2 YYREEE (reference sequence). The CDR3 coding sequence is TGTGCCAGCAGCTTGGTTGGCGGGGGGCAAGAGACCCAGTACTTC. This encodes CASSLVGGGQETQYF.